Below are 23 T cell receptor beta chains sequenced from a single sample in a study of control samples from healthy donors and cancer patients. This table comes from immunoSEQ multiplex PCR, and its TCRdb copy is limited to in-frame clones, with some not included. The table has about 120,000 clones, 93% seen once. Input material: blood. All receptors come from a man under 40 in good health.

This chain links TRBV10-2 with TRBJ1-2, with D uncertain. The ends were cut back, 3 bases at V and 8 bases at J, with 7 bases in the middle. Germline V gene sequence: CDR1 WSHSY, CDR2 SAAADI. The CDR3 is made up of 11 amino acids. The DNA of the CDR3 is TGCGCCAGCAGTGAAGGGCGGGGCTACACCTTC. Residues: CASSEGRGYTF.

V is TRBV29-1 and J is TRBJ1-3; D gene unclear. V dropped 3 bases and J dropped 4 bases, with 13 bases sitting between them. Germline values: CDR1 SQVTM, CDR2 ANQGSEA. The CDR3 is made up of 14 amino acids. The CDR3 sequence is CSVEDRAVGNTIYF. As DNA, the CDR3 is TGCAGCGTTGAGGATAGGGCAGTCGGAAACACCATATATTTT.

The chain uses TRBV27 and TRBJ1-5; D is ambiguous. V lost 3 bases, J lost 5 bases, and 8 bases lay in between. The CDR3 sequence is 13 residues long. CDR1 and CDR2 (germline): MNHEY, SMNVEV (reference sequence). CDR3 coding DNA: TGTGCCAGCAGTTTGGTGGGATATCAGCCCCAGCATTTT. Encoded protein: CASSLVGYQPQHF.

For this clone: An end of the junction differs from the germline gene, which may be a read error. V usage is TRBV6-1 and J usage is TRBJ1-2; no reliable D call. This CDR3 has 16 residues. Germline assignment: CDR1 MNHNS and CDR2 SASEGT. The CDR3 protein is CASSDPVAPGGYGYTF. The CDR3 region has the DNA TGTGCCAGCAGTGACCCCGTTGCCCCTGGAGGGTATGGGTACACCTTC.

The chain uses TRBV7-8 and TRBJ1-3; 7 bases are a match to TRBD1. The CDR3 consists of 16 residues. V dropped 1 base and J dropped 1; count of bases not matched to a gene: 4. Germline V CDR1 and CDR2: SGHVS, FQNEAQ. DNA of the CDR3: TGTGCCAGCAGCTTAGAGAACAGGGGTTCTGGAAACACCATATATTTT. It codes for CASSLENRGSGNTIYF.

The V and J genes are TRBV7-6 and TRBJ2-7, with D possibly called TRBD1 or TRBD2 (5 bases each). Germline V gives CDR1 SGHVS, CDR2 FNYEAQ. V lost 4 bases and J 3 bases, leaving 16 bases between the germline ends. CDR3 length equals 15 residues. CDR3 DNA: TGTGCCAGCAGCTCCCGGGACGGACCAATCTACGAGCAGTACTTC. Protein product: CASSSRDGPIYEQYF.

This sequence joins TRBV28 and TRBJ1-2; D gene unclear. This CDR3 region has 13 residues. V dropped 7 bases and J dropped 11 bases, with 20 bases sitting between them. Germline-derived CDR1 and CDR2 are MDHEN and SYDVKM. The CDR3: CASTFHTGVRYTF. As DNA, the CDR3 is TGTGCCAGCACTTTCCATACCGGGGTGAGATACACCTTC.

This clone came up once. One end of the junction fails to match germline, which may point to a read error. The CDR3 is CASNLEGYGYTF. The DNA for the CDR3 is TGTGCCAGCAACTTGGAGGGCTACGGCTACACCTTC. The rearrangement joins TRBV5-5 to TRBJ1-2, with D unresolved. The CDR3 spans 12 residues. Germline V gives CDR1 SGHKS, CDR2 YYEKEE (reference sequence).

The chain combines TRBV7-9 with TRBJ1-1; TRBD1 might be the D (6 bases). Germline V gene data show CDR1 as SEHNR and CDR2 as FQNEAQ (reference sequence). Deletions cut 3 bases from V and 7 bases from J, with 9 bases between. CDR3 length: 12 amino acids. For the CDR3, the DNA is TGTGCCAGCAGCTTGCCCAGGGGTGAAGCTTTCTTT. The encoded protein is CASSLPRGEAFF.

This chain links TRBV6-5 with TRBJ1-6; 7 positions match TRBD1. With 11 bases clipped from V and 5 bases from J, the junction kept 12 bases outside the gene matches. The CDR3 has 15 residues. CDR1 and CDR2 (germline): MNHEY, SVGAGI. The CDR3 reads CAAARLDRDNSPLHF. CDR3 nucleotides: TGTGCCGCTGCACGTCTCGACAGGGATAATTCACCCCTCCACTTT.

The chain combines TRBV14 with TRBJ2-2; D unclear. The CDR3 is 16 residues long. Trimming left V 0 bases short and J 4 bases short, with 12 bases between. Germline lookup yields CDR1 SGHDN and CDR2 FVKESK. CDR3 coding DNA: TGTGCCAGCAGCCAAGAAGGCCTCACGGGCACCGGGGAGCTGTTTTTT. It specifies CASSQEGLTGTGELFF.

The rearrangement joins TRBV4-1 to TRBJ1-5; D uncertain. The CDR3 covers 15 residues. With 1 base removed from V and 5 bases from J, the gap between germline ends came to 12 bases. CDR1 is MGHRA and CDR2 is YSYEKL in the germline V gene. CDR3 protein: CASSQGQVSYQPQHF. The CDR3 region has the DNA TGCGCCAGCAGCCAAGGCCAAGTTTCCTATCAGCCCCAGCATTTT.

The J gene is TRBJ1-2, the V gene TRBV6-5; D perhaps matches TRBD1 (5 bases). This CDR3 spans 12 amino acids. CDR1 and CDR2 from the germline V gene are MNHEY and SVGAGI. V lost 2 bases, J lost 8 bases, and 9 bases lay in between. The CDR3 reads CASSYGGYGYTF. DNA of the CDR3: TGTGCCAGCAGTTACGGGGGGTACGGCTACACCTTC.

This clone was observed a single time. V and J are TRBV9 and TRBJ2-6, with 7 positions matching TRBD1. Germline V gives CDR1 SGDLS, CDR2 YYNGEE. This CDR3 comprises 17 residues. The J segment lost 0 bases and the V segment lost 6 bases, leaving 9 bases of the junction unmatched. For the CDR3, the DNA is TGTGCCAGCACCGGGGCGACAGGGCTCTCTGGGGCCAACGTCCTGACTTTC. It specifies CASTGATGLSGANVLTF.

This chain connects TRBV19 to TRBJ2-2; perhaps D is TRBD1 or TRBD2 (5 bases each). Per germline, CDR1 LNHDA and CDR2 SQIVND (reference sequence). Trimming took 2 bases from V and 0 from J, leaving 10 bases between them. The CDR3 spans 16 residues. CDR3 sequence reads: CASSILLGANTGELFF. The CDR3 DNA reads TGTGCCAGTAGTATACTTTTGGGGGCGAACACCGGGGAGCTGTTTTTT.

CDR3 nucleotides: TGTGCCAGCAGCCAAGCAGGGGCCTTGAACACCGGGGAGCTGTTTTTT. This sequence encodes CASSQAGALNTGELFF. The chain carries TRBV3-1 (or the pseudogene TRBV3-2) and TRBJ2-2; tentatively, D is TRBD1 (6 bases). Germline-derived CDR1 and CDR2 are LGHDT and YNNKEL (reference sequence). V lost 1 base, J lost 1 base, and 10 bases lay in between. The CDR3 spans 16 residues.

The CDR3, as DNA: TGTGCCAGCAGTTACCTAGGGGGCACTGAAGCTTTCTTT. Amino acids: CASSYLGGTEAFF. This chain links TRBV6-6 with TRBJ1-1; D might be TRBD1 (6 bases). This CDR3 contains 13 residues. V was trimmed by 2 bases and J by 4 bases, leaving 8 bases between them. Germline CDR1 and CDR2: MNHNY and SVGAGI (reference sequence).

This chain links TRBV19 with TRBJ2-1, with D perhaps assigned TRBD1 or TRBD2 (5 bases each). Deletions cut 5 bases from V and 1 base from J, with 9 bases between. The CDR3 contains 14 residues. Germline V gives CDR1 LNHDA, CDR2 SQIVND (reference sequence). CDR3 sequence reads: CASSLGESYNEQFF. In DNA, the CDR3 is TGTGCCAGTAGTTTGGGGGAGTCCTACAATGAGCAGTTCTTC.

This chain links TRBV5-4 with TRBJ2-3; 9 bases align to TRBD2. The CDR3 spans 16 residues. Germline V lookup: CDR1 SGHNT, CDR2 YYREEE (reference sequence). V lost 4 bases to trimming and J lost 0 bases; unmatched junction nucleotides: 6. CDR3: CASSSRLADSTDTQYF. Here the CDR3 DNA reads TGTGCCAGCAGCAGCCGACTAGCGGACAGCACAGATACGCAGTATTTT.

Notes on this clone: The junction shows a germline mismatch at one end, possibly a read error. The rearrangement uses TRBV5-3 and TRBJ1-2, with D uncertain. TRBV5-3 is identified as an open reading frame with a role that is uncertain. This CDR3 is 15 amino acids long. CDR3 in DNA: TGTGTCAGAAGCTCCCCTGCGGGCGCAAACTATGGCTACACCTTC. Protein: CVRSSPAGANYGYTF.

Only one count was recorded for this clone. The CDR3 is CAWSITGNTIYF. The CDR3 nucleotides read TGTGCCTGGAGCATAACTGGAAACACCATATATTTT. The J gene is TRBJ1-3, the V gene TRBV30; D is unclear. This CDR3 region has 12 residues. Trimming removed 3 bases at V and 2 bases at J, with 5 bases between. Germline V CDR1 and CDR2: GTSNPN, SVGIG (reference sequence).

This rearrangement joins TRBV5-4 to TRBJ1-3; the D gene is possibly TRBD1 (5 bases). CDR3 length equals 14 residues. Trimming removed 0 bases from V and 9 bases from J, with 13 bases in between. CDR1 is SGHNT and CDR2 is YYREEE in the germline V gene (reference sequence). The CDR3 sequence is CASSLAGGLGTIYF. In DNA form, the CDR3 reads TGTGCCAGCAGCTTGGCTGGGGGATTGGGCACCATATATTTT.

This clone was detected only once. The chain uses TRBV19 and TRBJ1-1; D is unresolved. This CDR3 is 12 amino acids long. Germline V CDR1 and CDR2: LNHDA, SQIVND (reference sequence). Trimming shortened V by 5 bases and J by 1 base, and 5 bases separated the two germline ends. The CDR3 spells CASSGRNTEAFF. The CDR3 DNA is TGTGCCAGTAGTGGCCGGAACACTGAAGCTTTCTTT.